These 8 T cell receptor beta chains were sequenced from one sample in a study of shared clonotypes between healthy human individuals (dated by TCRdb to 2018 to 2021). CD8 naive samples were obtained by positive selection for CCR7 among CD45RO-negative cells, yielding a CD45RA+CCR7+ population from which TemRA cells were excluded. Libraries came from the immunoSEQ multiplex PCR assay. TCRdb retrieved this table from immuneACCESS and kept in-frame rearrangements only. Not all clones are present; in checked studies, unresolved V genes account for under half, and no reason is known for the remainder. A total of roughly 2,000,000 clones appear in this sample, about 94% of them only once. Approximately 1.2% of the sample lies in the top ten. The sequenced sample was naive CD8+ T cells sorted from blood. The cell subset or site label of this sample denotes: CD45RA+CCR7+. The receptors come from a young man in good health.

The gene calls are TRBV19 and TRBJ1-1; 9 nucleotides agree with TRBD1. CDR1 is LNHDA, CDR2 SQIVND, per germline (reference sequence). This CDR3 is built from 16 residues. The J segment lost 1 base and the V segment lost 7 bases, leaving 10 bases of the junction unmatched. CDR3 sequence (DNA): TGTGCCAGTACCGACGATAGGGACAGGGCGAACACTGAAGCTTTCTTT. Translated: CASTDDRDRANTEAFF. Together with reference TRBV19 and TRBJ1-1, the CDR3 gives the full variable domain: DGGITQSPKYLFRKEGQNVTLSCEQNLNHDAMYWYRQDPGQGLRLIYYSQIVNDFQKGDIAEGYSVSREKKESFPLTVTSAQKNPTAFYLCASTDDRDRANTEAFFGQGTRLTVV.

As to this clone: Distinct nucleotide sequences in the sample also encode this CDR3. The V and J genes are TRBV2 and TRBJ1-3; possibly TRBD1 for D (5 bases). CDR3 length: 13 amino acids. The V end lost 6 bases, the J end lost 0 bases, and 6 bases lay between the germline ends. CDR1 and CDR2 (germline): SNHLY, FYNNEI. Written as DNA, the CDR3 is TGTGCCAGCAGGGGGGGCTCTGGAAACACCATATATTTT. Its translation is CASRGGSGNTIYF.

The chain has TRBV6-1 and TRBJ2-5; D gene unclear. Between the trimmed V and J ends, which lost 1 base and 5 bases, there was a span of 11 bases. CDR3 length: 14 residues. The germline CDR1 and CDR2 sequences are MNHNS and SASEGT. The CDR3 coding sequence is TGTGCCAGCAGTGAAGTCCGGCACCCGGAGACCCAGTACTTC. Translating it yields CASSEVRHPETQYF.

This clone has a single count. The same CDR3 can be traced to other DNA sequences in this sample. The genes are TRBV5-6 and TRBJ2-5; D not certain. This CDR3 spans 13 amino acids. Germline assignment: CDR1 SGHDT and CDR2 YYEEEE. Trimming left V 0 bases short and J 5 bases short, with 8 bases between. The CDR3 sequence: CASSLDRAETQYF. The CDR3 region has the DNA TGTGCCAGCAGCTTGGACAGAGCGGAGACCCAGTACTTC.

The chain employs TRBV19 and TRBJ2-7; D gene ambiguous. Trimming removed 3 bases from V and 3 bases from J, with 15 bases in between. The germline V gene encodes CDR1 LNHDA and CDR2 SQIVND (reference sequence). The CDR3 is made up of 15 amino acids. As DNA, the CDR3 is TGTGCCAGTAGTATTGAATTTCAGGAGTTCTACGAGCAGTACTTC. This sequence encodes CASSIEFQEFYEQYF.

Concerning this clone: This CDR3 is also generated by other DNA sequences in the sample. V gene TRBV10-3 combines with J gene TRBJ1-5; maybe TRBD1 (5 bases). The CDR3 runs to 15 residues. Trimming took 0 bases from V and 2 from J, leaving 8 bases between them. CDR1 ENHRY and CDR2 SYGVKD come from the germline V gene. CDR3 amino acids: CAISESGGGNQPQHF. In DNA, the CDR3 is TGTGCCATCAGTGAGTCCGGGGGGGGCAATCAGCCCCAGCATTTT.

The chain carries TRBV2 and TRBJ2-5, with D uncertain. The CDR3 runs 16 residues. V was cut by 1 base and J by 0 bases, with 12 bases left in between. Germline V lookup: CDR1 SNHLY, CDR2 FYNNEI. The CDR3 reads CASSEGNRGHQETQYF. In nucleotides, the CDR3 is TGTGCCAGCAGTGAAGGGAATAGAGGCCACCAAGAGACCCAGTACTTC. Supplemented by reference TRBV2 and TRBJ2-5, the full variable domain reads EPEVTQTPSHQVTQMGQEVILRCVPISNHLYFYWYRQILGQKVEFLVSFYNNEISEKSEIFDDQFSVERPDGSNFTLKIRSTKLEDSAMYFCASSEGNRGHQETQYFGPGTRLLVL.

The chain is built from TRBV27 and TRBJ2-1; perhaps TRBD2 as D (5 bases). In germline, CDR1 is MNHEY, CDR2 SMNVEV (reference sequence). The CDR3 spans 16 residues. Trimming left V 5 bases short and J 0 bases short, with 14 bases between. The CDR3 spells CASSPSYGDSYNEQFF. In DNA form, the CDR3 reads TGTGCCAGCAGTCCTTCGTACGGGGACTCCTACAATGAGCAGTTCTTC.